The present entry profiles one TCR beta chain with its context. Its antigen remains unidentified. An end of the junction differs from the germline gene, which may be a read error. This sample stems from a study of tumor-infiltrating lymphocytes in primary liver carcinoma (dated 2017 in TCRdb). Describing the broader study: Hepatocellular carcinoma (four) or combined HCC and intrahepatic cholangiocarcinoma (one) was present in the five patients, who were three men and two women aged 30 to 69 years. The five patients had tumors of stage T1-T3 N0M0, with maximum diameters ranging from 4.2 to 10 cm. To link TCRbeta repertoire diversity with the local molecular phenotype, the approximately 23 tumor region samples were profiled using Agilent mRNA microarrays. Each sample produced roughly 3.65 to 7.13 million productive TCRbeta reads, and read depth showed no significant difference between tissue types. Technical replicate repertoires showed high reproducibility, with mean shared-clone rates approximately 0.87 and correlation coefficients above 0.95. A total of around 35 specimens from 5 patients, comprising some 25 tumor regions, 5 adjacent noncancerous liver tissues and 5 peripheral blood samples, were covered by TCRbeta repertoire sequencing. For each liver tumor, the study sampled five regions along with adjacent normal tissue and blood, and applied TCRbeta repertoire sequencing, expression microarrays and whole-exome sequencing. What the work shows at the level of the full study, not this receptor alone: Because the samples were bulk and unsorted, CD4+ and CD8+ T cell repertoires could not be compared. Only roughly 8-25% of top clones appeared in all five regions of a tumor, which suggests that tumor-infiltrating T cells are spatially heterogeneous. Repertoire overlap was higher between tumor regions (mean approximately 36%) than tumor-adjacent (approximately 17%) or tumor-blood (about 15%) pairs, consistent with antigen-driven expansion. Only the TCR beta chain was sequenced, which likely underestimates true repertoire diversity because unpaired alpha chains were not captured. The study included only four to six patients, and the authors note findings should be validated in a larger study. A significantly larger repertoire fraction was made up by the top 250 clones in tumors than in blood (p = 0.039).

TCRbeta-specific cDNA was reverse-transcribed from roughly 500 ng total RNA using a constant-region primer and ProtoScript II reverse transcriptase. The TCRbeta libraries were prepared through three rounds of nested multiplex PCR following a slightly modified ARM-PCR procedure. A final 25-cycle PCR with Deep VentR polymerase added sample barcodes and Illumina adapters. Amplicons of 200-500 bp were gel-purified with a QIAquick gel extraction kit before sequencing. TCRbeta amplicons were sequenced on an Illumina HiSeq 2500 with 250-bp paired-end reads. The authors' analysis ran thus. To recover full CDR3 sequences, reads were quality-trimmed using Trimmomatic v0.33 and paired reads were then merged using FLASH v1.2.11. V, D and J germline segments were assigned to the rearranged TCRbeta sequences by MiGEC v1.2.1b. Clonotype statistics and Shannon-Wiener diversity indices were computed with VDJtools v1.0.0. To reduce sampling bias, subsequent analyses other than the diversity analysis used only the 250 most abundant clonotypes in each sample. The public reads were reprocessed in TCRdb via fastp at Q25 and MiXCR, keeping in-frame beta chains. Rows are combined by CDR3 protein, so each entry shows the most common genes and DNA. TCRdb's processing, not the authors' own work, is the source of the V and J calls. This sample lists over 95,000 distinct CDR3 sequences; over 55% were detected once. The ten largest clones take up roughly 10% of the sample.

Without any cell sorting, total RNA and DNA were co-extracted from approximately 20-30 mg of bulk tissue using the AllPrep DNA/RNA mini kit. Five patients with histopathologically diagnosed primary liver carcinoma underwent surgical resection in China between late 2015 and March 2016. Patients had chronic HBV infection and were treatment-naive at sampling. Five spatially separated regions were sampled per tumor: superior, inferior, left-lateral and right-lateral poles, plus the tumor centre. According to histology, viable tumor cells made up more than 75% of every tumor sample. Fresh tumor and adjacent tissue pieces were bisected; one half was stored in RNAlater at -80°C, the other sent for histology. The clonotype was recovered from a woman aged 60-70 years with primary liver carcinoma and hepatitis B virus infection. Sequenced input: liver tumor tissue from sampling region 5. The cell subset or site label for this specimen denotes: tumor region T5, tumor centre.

The CDR3 protein: CASSKRTGTGVQQFF. The DNA sequence is as follows: TGTGCAAGCAGCAAGAGAACCGGGACAGGGGTTCAGCAGTTCTTC. The rearrangement joined TRBV11-1 to TRBJ2-1; TRBD1 aligns with 10 central bases. The germline V gene encodes CDR1 SGHAT and CDR2 FQDESV (reference sequence). Measured from the cysteine to the phenylalanine, the CDR3 is 15 residues long. The sequence is cut down to CDR3 DNA, 45 bases in frame from base 1. The entire variable domain, with the stretches around the CDR3 drawn from the reference TRBV11-1 and TRBJ2-1 proteins, is EAEVAQSPRYKITEKSQAVAFWCDPISGHATLYWYRQILGQGPELLVQFQDESVVDDSQLPKDRFSAERLKGVDSTLKIQPAELGDSAMYLCASSKRTGTGVQQFFGPGTRLTVL.